The next 29 T cell receptor beta chains were all read from a single sample in a study of T cell responses to AZD1222 COVID-19 vaccine. Sequencing used immunoSEQ multiplex PCR; TCRdb keeps in-frame clones, though not all of them. In the table there are 200,000 or so clones, approximately 94% of which are singletons. The starting material was peripheral blood, obtained on day 0 of AZD1222 vaccination. The receptors shown here come from an adult in good health.

This clone was recorded only once. The rearrangement joins TRBV5-4 to TRBJ1-1; 7 bases fit TRBD1. V shed 4 bases and J 4 bases; nucleotides not matched to a gene: 4. The CDR3 is 13 residues long. Germline V gives CDR1 SGHNT, CDR2 YYREEE (reference sequence). This CDR3 is CASSNQGGTEAFF. The CDR3, as DNA: TGTGCCAGCAGCAACCAGGGGGGCACTGAAGCTTTCTTT.

The V call is TRBV6-5, the J call TRBJ1-3; D is unclear. CDR3 length equals 14 residues. Germline V lookup: CDR1 MNHEY, CDR2 SVGAGI. V dropped 4 bases and J dropped 0 bases, with 7 bases sitting between them. The DNA for the CDR3 is TGTGCCAGCAGTTCGACGGCCTCTGGAAACACCATATATTTT. This translates into CASSSTASGNTIYF.

This clone was detected only a few times. V and J are TRBV6-1 and TRBJ2-7, with D tentatively TRBD1 (6 bases). The CDR3 contains 15 residues. In germline, CDR1 is MNHNS, CDR2 SASEGT. With 0 bases removed from V and 2 bases from J, the gap between germline ends came to 11 bases. Written as DNA, the CDR3 is TGTGCCAGCAGTGAAGCTTTCGGACAGACCTACGAGCAGTACTTC. It yields the protein CASSEAFGQTYEQYF.

V and J are TRBV7-9 and TRBJ1-6; no clear D gene. V was pared by 1 base and J by 7 bases, with 8 bases between. CDR3 size: 14 residues. The germline gives CDR1 SEHNR, CDR2 FQNEAQ (reference sequence). The CDR3 DNA reads as TGTGCCAGCAGCTTAGTCATGGAGAATTCACCCCTCCACTTT. It yields the protein CASSLVMENSPLHF.

This chain uses TRBV3-1 (or the pseudogene TRBV3-2) with TRBJ1-2, with D possibly being TRBD1 (6 bases). The CDR3 spans 15 residues. The germline V gene has CDR1 LGHDT and CDR2 YNNKEL (reference sequence). The ends were cut back, 1 base at V and 4 bases at J, with 13 bases in the middle. The CDR3 is CASSQGGGAGYGYTF. The CDR3 DNA sequence: TGTGCCAGCAGCCAAGGTGGGGGGGCAGGCTATGGCTACACCTTC.

The chain recombines TRBV30 with TRBJ1-1; D remains unclear. Deletions cut 4 bases from V and 3 bases from J, with 6 bases between. CDR1 and CDR2 from the germline V gene are GTSNPN and SVGIG (reference sequence). The CDR3 length is 11 residues. CDR3 in amino acids: CAWTAYTEAFF. CDR3 coding DNA: TGTGCCTGGACTGCTTACACTGAAGCTTTCTTT.

This clone was seen just once. V and J are TRBV30 and TRBJ1-2; maybe TRBD1 (5 bases). Germline CDR1 and CDR2: GTSNPN and SVGIG (reference sequence). Between the trimmed V and J ends, which lost 0 bases and 2 bases, there was a span of 13 bases. This CDR3 has 15 amino acids. The CDR3: CAWSVLEGPNYGYTF. Written as DNA, the CDR3 is TGTGCCTGGAGTGTTCTCGAGGGGCCGAACTATGGCTACACCTTC.

This chain uses TRBV19 with TRBJ1-1, with D perhaps matching TRBD1 (6 bases). The CDR3 covers 14 residues. CDR1 and CDR2 from the germline V gene are LNHDA and SQIVND (reference sequence). The V end was cut by 3 bases, the J end by 1 base, with 9 bases between. The CDR3 DNA reads TGTGCCAGTAGTATCAGGGGCGAGAACACTGAAGCTTTCTTT. Translating gives CASSIRGENTEAFF.

The chain recombines TRBV5-1 with TRBJ2-3, with D maybe TRBD2 (5 bases). This CDR3 comprises 14 residues. Per the germline V gene, CDR1 is SGHRS and CDR2 is YFSETQ. The ends were cut back, 0 bases at V and 4 bases at J, with 9 bases in the middle. In nucleotides, the CDR3 is TGCGCCAGCAGCTTGGTCAGCGGTGCAGATACGCAGTATTTT. As protein: CASSLVSGADTQYF.

This clone was observed a single time. The chain carries TRBV6-5 and TRBJ2-7, with a weak D call TRBD1 (6 bases). The CDR3 is 13 residues long. Trimming removed 5 bases at V and 3 bases at J, with 11 bases between. The germline CDR1 and CDR2 sequences are MNHEY and SVGAGI. The CDR3 DNA is TGTGCCAGCAGTCACTGGGACAACTACGAGCAGTACTTC. This codes for CASSHWDNYEQYF.

J is TRBJ2-7 and V is TRBV30; either TRBD1 or TRBD2 may supply D (5 bases each). Germline values: CDR1 GTSNPN, CDR2 SVGIG (reference sequence). V lost 0 bases and J lost 0, with 15 bases in between. The CDR3 has 16 amino acids. CDR3 bases: TGTGCCTGGAGTGTGGGACGGACAATTAGCTCCTACGAGCAGTACTTC. It is translated as CAWSVGRTISSYEQYF.

This clone was seen just once. The chain uses TRBV5-4 and TRBJ1-4, with 7 positions matching TRBD1. The CDR3 runs to 16 residues. V dropped 4 bases and J dropped 4; count of bases not matched to a gene: 10. Germline CDR1 is SGHNT and CDR2 is YYREEE (reference sequence). The CDR3 DNA reads as TGTGCCAGCAGCCCCGACACAGGGGACCTTAATGAAAAACTGTTTTTT. This sequence encodes CASSPDTGDLNEKLFF.

The gene calls are TRBV24-1 and TRBJ1-5; a possible D gene is TRBD1 (5 bases). This CDR3 spans 14 amino acids. Per the germline V gene, CDR1 is KGHDR and CDR2 is SFDVKD. V was trimmed by 10 bases and J by 2 bases, leaving 14 bases between them. CDR3 DNA: TGTGCCACTCAAGGTGTGGGGGGCAATCAGCCCCAGCATTTT. Translation gives CATQGVGGNQPQHF.

The chain combines TRBV18 with TRBJ1-5; D is possibly TRBD1 (6 bases). Germline V lookup: CDR1 KGHSH, CDR2 LQKENI. The CDR3 loop spans 15 amino acids. Trimming pared 3 bases from V and 2 bases from J, leaving 11 bases between. DNA of the CDR3: TGTGCCAGCTCACCGGGCAGGGGAGGCAATCAGCCCCAGCATTTT. This gives the protein CASSPGRGGNQPQHF. Combining the CDR3 with reference TRBV18 and TRBJ1-5 gives the whole variable domain NAGVMQNPRHLVRRRGQEARLRCSPMKGHSHVYWYRQLPEEGLKFMVYLQKENIIDESGMPKERFSAEFPKEGPSILRIQQVVRGDSAAYFCASSPGRGGNQPQHFGDGTRLSIL.

This clone occurred once. The chain carries TRBV5-1 and TRBJ1-1; tentatively, D is TRBD1 (5 bases). Per the germline V gene, CDR1 is SGHRS and CDR2 is YFSETQ. The CDR3 spans 14 residues. Between the trimmed V and J ends, which lost 6 bases and 3 bases, there was a span of 15 bases. DNA of the CDR3: TGCGCCAGCAAGGGAGGGGTGTTGGACACTGAAGCTTTCTTT. This translates into CASKGGVLDTEAFF.

The CDR3 is CASSGFSPLHF. The CDR3 coding sequence is TGTGCCAGCAGCGGCTTTTCACCCCTCCACTTT. V usage is TRBV5-8 and J usage is TRBJ1-6; D is uncertain. The germline gives CDR1 SGHTS, CDR2 YDEGEE. Trimming cost V 4 bases and J 9 bases, with 5 bases left between them. The CDR3 length is 11 residues.

This chain uses TRBV6-5 with TRBJ1-2; D might be TRBD1 (5 bases). There are 14 residues in the CDR3. V shed 8 bases and J shed 3 bases, with 16 bases lying between them. Germline values: CDR1 MNHEY, CDR2 SVGAGI. CDR3 sequence (DNA): TGTGCCAGCGCCGCCCAGGGTGCAGACTATGGCTACACCTTC. Translated: CASAAQGADYGYTF.

Concerning this clone itself: Compared with germline, one end of the junction differs, possibly owing to a read error. The genes are TRBV6-1 and TRBJ1-1, with D perhaps TRBD1 (5 bases). The CDR3 has 13 amino acids. Looked up from germline, CDR1 is MNHNS and CDR2 is SASEGT. This chain's CDR3 is CASGEGLNTEAFF. CDR3 DNA: TGTGCCAGCGGTGAGGGACTGAACACTGAAGCTTTCTTT.

The rearrangement joins TRBV12-3 or TRBV12-4 to TRBJ1-2, with D possibly being TRBD1 (5 bases). The CDR3 length is 13 residues. Trimming stripped 8 bases from V and 7 bases from J, with 17 bases between. The CDR3: CASDPQGPLGYTF. In nucleotides, the CDR3 is TGTGCCAGCGACCCCCAGGGCCCTCTTGGCTACACCTTC.

The chain links TRBV9 to TRBJ1-1, with D hard to call. With 1 base removed from V and 1 base from J, the gap between germline ends came to 11 bases. The CDR3 sequence is 15 residues long. Germline V lookup: CDR1 SGDLS, CDR2 YYNGEE. The CDR3 loop is CASSVSDGPNTEAFF. The CDR3 DNA is TGTGCCAGCAGCGTATCGGACGGACCGAACACTGAAGCTTTCTTT.

The chain is built from TRBV27 and TRBJ2-1; 13 bases align to TRBD2. V was clipped by 2 bases and J by 7 bases; unmatched bases: 5. CDR1 MNHEY and CDR2 SMNVEV come from the germline V gene (reference sequence). This CDR3 is 16 amino acids long. The CDR3 DNA sequence: TGTGCCAGCAGTTTAACTAGCGGGAGGGTTATGAATGAGCAGTTCTTC. Encoded protein: CASSLTSGRVMNEQFF.

The V call is TRBV7-3, the J call TRBJ2-2; 12 positions agree with TRBD1. CDR1 is SGHTA and CDR2 is FQGTGA in the germline V gene. This CDR3 comprises 21 residues. V shed 5 bases, J shed 1 base, and the junction held 17 bases outside the gene matches. CDR3 protein: CASSLRWGQGARSRNTGELFF. DNA for the CDR3: TGTGCCAGCAGCCTTAGATGGGGACAGGGGGCGCGTTCGCGGAACACCGGGGAGCTGTTTTTT.

This clone has just a few counts. This chain uses TRBV11-2 with TRBJ1-6, with D perhaps TRBD1 (6 bases). Deletions cut 5 bases from V and 9 bases from J, with 20 bases between. Per germline, CDR1 SGHAT and CDR2 FQNNGV. The CDR3 totals 16 residues. The chain's CDR3 is CASSRISGTLISPLHF. In DNA form, the CDR3 reads TGTGCCAGCAGCCGAATTTCCGGGACACTCATTTCACCCCTCCACTTT.

This chain links TRBV4-3 with TRBJ1-4, with D uncertain. This CDR3 spans 15 amino acids. The germline CDR1 and CDR2 sequences are LGHNA and YSLEER. The V gene lost 1 base and the J gene lost 8 bases, with 14 bases spanning the gap. CDR3 sequence: CASSQGTGSVEKLFF. As DNA, the CDR3 is TGCGCCAGCAGCCAAGGAACGGGTAGTGTCGAAAAACTGTTTTTT.

The V call is TRBV19, the J call TRBJ1-1, with D possibly TRBD1 on 6 matching bases. Trimming left V 3 bases short and J 4 bases short, with 12 bases between. The CDR3 is made up of 14 amino acids. Germline lookup yields CDR1 LNHDA and CDR2 SQIVND (reference sequence). The CDR3 DNA sequence: TGTGCCAGTAGTATCGGCAGGGGAGGCACTGAAGCTTTCTTT. Amino acid sequence: CASSIGRGGTEAFF.

This chain uses TRBV13 with TRBJ1-1; D call uncertain. Trimming took 8 bases from V and 5 from J, leaving 12 bases between them. The CDR3 has 12 amino acids. CDR1 is PRHDT, CDR2 FYEKMQ, per germline (reference sequence). DNA for the CDR3: TGTGCCAGCCTCACCCGAGGGACTGAAGCTTTCTTT. Its translation is CASLTRGTEAFF.

This chain joins TRBV30 and TRBJ2-7; D perhaps matches TRBD2 (6 bases). This CDR3 is 13 amino acids long. The germline V and J ends were trimmed by 0 bases and 4 bases, with 10 bases remaining between them. Germline CDR1 GTSNPN, CDR2 SVGIG (reference sequence). The CDR3 reads CAWSVGTGYEQYF. Written as DNA, the CDR3 is TGTGCCTGGAGTGTCGGGACTGGGTACGAGCAGTACTTC.

This chain joins TRBV28 and TRBJ1-2; D perhaps matches TRBD1 (5 bases). CDR1 MDHEN and CDR2 SYDVKM come from the germline V gene. CDR3 length: 13 amino acids. V was pared by 7 bases and J by 0 bases, with 9 bases between. The DNA of the CDR3 is TGTGCCAGCACAGGGTTAGCTAACTATGGCTACACCTTC. It yields the protein CASTGLANYGYTF.

This sequence joins TRBV25-1 and TRBJ2-1; 13 bases are a match to TRBD2. Looked up from germline, CDR1 is MGHDK and CDR2 is SYGVNS. The ends lost 8 bases at V and 7 bases at J; junction bases unmatched: 8. The CDR3 loop spans 15 amino acids. CDR3 sequence: CASGLAGAPGNEQFF. In DNA, the CDR3 is TGTGCCAGCGGACTAGCGGGAGCCCCGGGGAATGAGCAGTTCTTC.